These T cell receptor beta chains were read from a single sample in a study of graft-versus-host responses after intestinal transplantation. Assay: immunoSEQ multiplex PCR; the TCRdb copy retains only in-frame clones and omits some. The table lists tens of thousands of clones, about 89% of them singletons, with approximately 0.34% in the top ten. No antigen has been assigned to these receptors. This sample comprised unstimulated CD4+ T cells sorted from spleen or lymph node cells, obtained before intestinal transplant. The receptors originated from a human donor who received an intestinal transplant. The CDR3 runs from the conserved cysteine through the conserved F or W. D genes are given only for firm matches. Expanded clones are given a class, and other clones once, few, many or no size at all.

J gene	clone size	CDR3 length	V gene	D gene	CDR3 protein	CDR3 DNA
TRBJ1-1	NA	13	TRBV30	NA	CAWSGRGNTEAFF	TGTGCCTGGAGTGGGAGAGGGAACACTGAAGCTTTCTTT
TRBJ2-6	NA	20	TRBV2	TRBD1	CASSETGGVQSISGANVLTF	TGTGCCAGCAGTGAAACAGGGGGCGTCCAATCTATCTCTGGGGCCAACGTCCTGACTTTC
TRBJ1-5	NA	16	TRBV6-1	TRBD1	CASSEWRGTGNQPQHF	TGTGCCAGCAGTGAATGGAGGGGGACAGGCAATCAGCCCCAGCATTTT
TRBJ2-2	NA	16	TRBV29-1	TRBD1	CSAQGKGALDTGELFF	TGCAGCGCCCAGGGGAAGGGGGCGCTGGACACCGGGGAGCTGTTTTTT
TRBJ2-7	few	16	TRBV28	NA	CASSLGAAQGFYEQYF	TGTGCCAGCAGTTTAGGGGCAGCTCAAGGGTTCTACGAGCAGTACTTC
TRBJ1-1	NA	12	TRBV5-4	NA	CASSHLGGDAFF	TGTGCCAGCAGCCACCTAGGAGGTGATGCTTTCTTT
TRBJ1-5	NA	15	TRBV5-6	NA	CASSLGSHSNRPQHF	TGTGCCAGCAGCTTGGGCAGCCATAGCAATCGGCCCCAGCATTTT
TRBJ1-5	NA	14	TRBV27	NA	CASSQRDGIGPQHF	TGTGCCAGCAGTCAGCGGGACGGCATTGGGCCCCAGCATTTT
TRBJ2-2	NA	19	TRBV27	TRBD2	CASSLSGTFLRIPQPELFF	TGTGCCAGCAGTTTAAGCGGGACCTTCTTGCGTATCCCCCAGCCCGAGCTGTTTTTT
TRBJ2-2	NA	14	TRBV11-2	TRBD1	CASSWGQTSGELFF	TGTGCCAGCAGCTGGGGACAGACTTCCGGGGAGCTGTTTTTT